This entry concerns a single TCR beta chain. This clone was observed a few times. Its recognized antigen is unknown. Base qualities are missing; no much larger clone stands one base away. The cohort was made up of hundreds of healthy bone marrow donors. Cohort members were all nominally healthy when sampled, although unrecorded immune exposures were likely present. The donor tested CMV seronegative, placing the donor among the roughly 340 seronegative members of the cohort. A peripheral blood sample was provided by each donor, and peripheral blood mononuclear cells were used for TCR beta sequencing. Genomic DNA was extracted from the blood cell samples with the Qiagen DNeasy Blood Extraction Kit. This entry comes from a study of cytomegalovirus exposure and HLA in healthy donors (TCRdb year 2017). Regarding the research as a whole: According to an earlier analysis of a few hundred of the donors, about 179 million T cells yielded some 110 million unique TCR beta sequences and 250 to 350 Gb of sequence data. An early release that covered fewer than 750 HLA-typed donors contained around 330 gigabases of sequencing data and around 80 million unique TCR sequences. Of the 350 to 400 genotyped donors, roughly 85% fell in the genetic ancestry cluster associated with self-reported Caucasian donors. The study aimed to test whether signatures of past pathogen exposure could be identified by cataloging public T cell receptors. The study profiled the T cell repertoires of fewer than 850 subjects by immunosequencing and related them to cytomegalovirus serostatus. Along with the roughly 700-subject first cohort, a separate validation cohort of over a hundred different subjects was used. The study combined high-throughput TCR immunosequencing, statistical association of individual TCRs with disease status, and machine learning to predict cytomegalovirus infection status. In a later analysis, previously published TCR beta repertoires from 666 donors were re-analyzed and high-resolution HLA genotyping was added so that TCR occurrence patterns could be studied. Rather than using new phenotypic data, the later analysis identified candidate immune exposures from TCR beta sequences and from how often those sequences occurred across donors. To decide whether each TCR beta V gene segment behaved as functional or pseudogenic, an earlier analysis of fewer than 750 of the donors relied on high-throughput TCR beta sequencing. Donor age, sex, ethnicity and CMV serostatus were collected together with the repertoire data. Genome-wide SNP genotypes for about 65% of the 666 donors were used in a later genetic analysis, which treated that subset as a discovery cohort. All discovery cohort repertoires had been generated on a single sequencing platform. HLA typing included class I and class II loci at four-digit resolution. The number of typed donors differed by locus: roughly 629-640 for A, B, C, DRB1 and DQB1; some 540 for DQA1; approximately 610 for DPA1; and some 430 for DPB1. A handful of DR-DQ haplotypes were handled as single units for association and clustering because linkage in the cohort was strong. Among a few hundred genotyped donors of the cohort, an average of around 240,000 unique TCR beta nucleotide sequences were sequenced per donor, approximately 20% of them non-productive. The study at large found these results: CMV serostatus was the only immune exposure information available for the cohort. A later analysis associated about 17,000 TCR beta sequences with specific HLA alleles at a false discovery rate of 0.05. In vitro tests confirmed that three of the cytomegalovirus-associated TCR beta chains recognize cytomegalovirus antigens. According to a later analysis, parvovirus B19, influenza, CMV and Epstein-Barr virus appeared linked to several top co-occurrence clusters. According to a later analysis, TCR association rates differed among HLA loci, with DRB1 alleles showing the most associated TCRs and HLA-C alleles showing the fewest. Linkage disequilibrium might explain the correlated functional status among segregating V segments, but an unknown experimental factor could not be excluded. Sequencing depth was assumed to be roughly uniform across donors in the presence/absence analyses, though that assumption may not hold. In a later analysis, HLA-associated TCR beta chains were found to be more clonally expanded and to have lower generation probabilities than equally common non-associated chains. An earlier analysis of approximately 590 of the donors showed that most TCR beta V segments appeared in productive rearrangements either about 90% or about 30% of the time, which broadly matched IMGT annotations. The earlier analysis of almost 600 of the donors excluded over 15 rarely observed V segments, including chromosome 9 orphons, because counts were too low. The sequencing pipeline was judged likely to have produced a cluster of highly shared sequence variants as a technical artifact. When HLA alleles, especially DR and DQ, strongly co-occurred, TCR associations were difficult to assign to individual alleles. In both the original and validation cohorts, the classifier was reported to diagnose cytomegalovirus status with high specificity and sensitivity. The study listed 164 TCR beta chains as associated with cytomegalovirus. According to a later analysis, most CMV-associated TCR beta chains appeared to be HLA-restricted, and the HLA associations seemed to be driven largely by CMV exposure. The authors suggested that the approach could potentially be generalized to other disease states and immunological phenotypes. Most TCR sequences were observed very rarely across donors, whereas some public TCRs were present in many individuals. V-gene and J-gene trimming of TCR beta chains was associated with a missense DCLRE1C variant in a later genetic analysis, and the association was replicated in an independent cohort. A further reported finding was that TCR beta sequences accurately predicted the HLA-A and HLA-B alleles for most subjects in the first cohort. The cohort was sequenced for TCR beta chains only, and without alpha or paired-chain data the features that could be detected were limited. Because the 87-base-pair reads could not distinguish some IMGT-functional V segments, including TRBV6-2 and TRBV6-3, those segments were excluded. Compared with the roughly 700-donor mean, donors in an Asian-associated ancestry cluster had fewer N-insertions in productive TCRs, according to a later genetic analysis. Because some donors lacked HLA typing at each locus, the association tests relied only on the typed subset.

As encoded in the germline V gene, CDR1 is MNHEY while CDR2 is SVGAGI. The CDR3 goes from the cysteine to the phenylalanine over 14 residues. The CDR3 DNA has 42 bases and is translated from base 1. Libraries were made using the immunoSEQ multiplex PCR assay. For the multiplex PCR, a mixture combining 60 forward primers for TCR Vbeta segments and 13 reverse primers for TCR Jbeta segments was used. A multiplex PCR assay on genomic DNA amplified the CDR3 region of rearranged TCR beta genes. The Illumina HiSeq System was used to sequence the amplified TCR beta libraries as 87-base-pair reads. In the original analysis: A later analysis tallied around 80 million unique TCR beta chains across the 666 repertoires, and some 10 million of those chains were shared by two or more donors. A nearest-neighbor algorithm error-corrected the raw reads and collapsed the reads into unique sequences, merging closely related sequences to remove PCR and sequencing errors. CDR3 sequences were aligned to IMGT reference sequences to assign V, D and J gene segments. Each retained sequence needed at least a six-nucleotide match to both a V gene segment and a J gene segment. Rearrangements were classified as productive when the CDR3 lacked stop codons and remained in frame with V and J, and all other rearrangements were classified as non-productive. CDR3 was defined according to IMGT convention as the region running from the second conserved V-encoded cysteine to the conserved J-encoded phenylalanine. The earlier analysis of some 580 of the donors excluded any sequence lacking an unambiguous match to a single V gene segment. An earlier analysis of 587 of the donors called V segments functional above 56.7% productive rearrangements and segregating when the between-donor standard deviation exceeded 5%. A statistical classification framework was built for diagnosing cytomegalovirus status from the catalog of TCR beta chain sequences. A later analysis assigned V and J genes by comparing TCR nucleotide sequences with IMGT/GENE-DB human TR gene sequences. The TCRdist pipeline was used in a later analysis to assign CDR3 sequences and most-parsimonious VDJ recombination scenarios. In a later analysis, every TCR beta chain was defined by the combination of its CDR3 amino acid sequence and its V-gene family, and reads without a unique V-gene family were dropped. In a later analysis, nearly 600 highly shared, low-generation-probability nucleotide sequences were removed to address suspected cross-contamination and a sequencing artifact. A later analysis calculated a clonal expansion index for each public chain from normalized within-repertoire ranks of inferred template counts. A later analysis computed generation probabilities with a VDJ recombination model fitted to out-of-frame rearrangements, and checked the results against IGoR. In a later analysis, hypergeometric tests were used to score TCR-TCR, TCR-HLA and TCR-CMV co-occurrence, with a repertoire-size bias correction applied to TCR pairs. False discovery rates were estimated in a later analysis by permuting HLA or CMV assignments 20 times. In a later analysis, co-occurring TCRs were grouped with DBSCAN, and TCRdist sequence similarity was added when clustering was performed within HLA-allele-positive subsets. Repertoires with fewer than 30,000 or more than 120,000 public chains were left out of co-occurrence clustering, as were a handful of repertoires with anomalous nucleotide sharing. This immuneACCESS table, as held by TCRdb, lists in-frame sequences with V and J called but not all clones. Of the missing ones, under half trace to an unresolved V gene in checked studies; the others have no known cause. V, J and clone size reflect that table, while D and trimming were determined from the DNA. This sample holds around 130,000 clones; roughly two thirds were observed only once. The ten largest clones take up 1.8% of the sample.

The chain joins TRBV6-5 to TRBJ2-5, and perhaps TRBD2 as D gene, on 6 matching bases. The end of the DNA fits TRBJ2-7 better, so the J call may be wrong. Source material: PBMCs. The receptor comes from a male donor in good health and CMV-seronegative. The nucleotide sequence reads as follows: TGTGCCAGCAGTTACTCGACTGCGGGGTACGAGCAGTACTTC. This is translated as CASSYSTAGYEQYF.